One and the same sample provided the 5 T cell receptor beta chains below, sequenced in a study of glioma-infiltrating T cells after dendritic cell vaccination. Method: immunoSEQ multiplex PCR; TCRdb's copy keeps in-frame clones and lacks some. Of fewer than 85,000 clones in the sample, about nine tenths were seen once. This sample's time point: after dendritic cell vaccination, including at tumor progression/relapse. Here the sequenced sample was blood, taken after dendritic cell vaccination. Receptors were obtained from a human donor with glioblastoma.

V and J are TRBV14 and TRBJ2-1; TRBD2 matches at 8 bases. Trimming at V came to 6 bases and at J to 8 bases, leaving 18 bases not matched to a gene. The V gene's germline CDR1 is SGHDN and CDR2 FVKESK. The CDR3 has 17 residues. CDR3 coding DNA: TGTGCCAGCAGTAAACTCCCCGGGGGGGCCTCTCCCGATGAGCAGTTCTTC. It yields the protein CASSKLPGGASPDEQFF.

Note on this clone: The sample contains more than one DNA sequence encoding this CDR3. The chain is built from TRBV5-1 and TRBJ1-6; 9 bases map to TRBD1. V lost 2 bases to trimming and J lost 7 bases; unmatched junction nucleotides: 1. This CDR3 spans 14 amino acids. Per germline, CDR1 SGHRS and CDR2 YFSETQ. The CDR3 protein is CASSLQGANSPLHF. CDR3 nucleotides: TGCGCCAGCAGCTTACAGGGGGCGAATTCACCCCTCCACTTT.

This clone was detected a few times. The same CDR3 is also encoded by other DNA sequences in this sample. Written as DNA, the CDR3 is TGTGCCAGCAGTTTACAGGGGGCAACTAATGAAAAACTGTTTTTT. Translated, it gives CASSLQGATNEKLFF. The chain joins TRBV28 to TRBJ1-4; 7 bases align to TRBD1. This CDR3 is built from 15 residues. Germline-derived CDR1 and CDR2 are MDHEN and SYDVKM. The V and J ends lost 2 bases and 0 bases, in that order; junction bases with no gene match: 0.

The rearrangement uses TRBV23-1 and TRBJ1-6, with D perhaps matching TRBD1 (6 bases). TRBV23-1 is annotated as an ORF whose role is uncertain. There are 18 residues in the CDR3. The V and J ends lost 8 bases and 7 bases respectively, with 27 bases between them. In DNA, the CDR3 is TGCGCCAGCCGATCCTTGGGAAGCAGGGGTGGGTGGAATTCACCCCTCCACTTT. Amino acids: CASRSLGSRGGWNSPLHF.

The chain recombines TRBV9 with TRBJ2-5, with 7 bases lining up with TRBD2. Trimming cost V 0 bases and J 2 bases; bases outside gene matches: 7. CDR3 size: 16 residues. The germline gives CDR1 SGDLS, CDR2 YYNGEE. The CDR3 region is CASSVEWGGRQETQYF. For the CDR3, the DNA is TGTGCCAGCAGCGTAGAATGGGGGGGAAGGCAAGAGACCCAGTACTTC. Together with reference TRBV9 and TRBJ2-5, the CDR3 gives the full variable domain: DSGVTQTPKHLITATGQRVTLRCSPRSGDLSVYWYQQSLDQGLQFLIQYYNGEERAKGNILERFSAQQFPDLHSELNLSSLELGDSALYFCASSVEWGGRQETQYFGPGTRLLVL.